Following are 3 T cell receptor beta chains from one sample sequenced in a study of blood T cells in healthy people across ages. With a J-beta primer mix and a sample-barcoded 5' primer, a second PCR ran roughly 6 to 12 cycles. One entry per CDR3 protein, called by TCRdb with MiXCR from the 5' RACE reads. The sample yields roughly 790,000 distinct CDR3 sequences, roughly 47% seen once. The sample was blood. Every receptor here comes from a woman aged 60 to 75 in good health.

This clonotype was counted a few times. The V call is TRBV6-5, the J call TRBJ2-2, with 8 nucleotides matching TRBD2. Germline loops: CDR1 MNHEY, CDR2 SVGAGI. This CDR3 is 14 amino acids long. The trim removed 7 bases at V and 6 bases at J, leaving 7 bases unmatched. DNA of the CDR3: TGTGCCAGCAAGCGGGAGAACTTTGCCGGGGAGCTGTTTTTT. Translated, it gives CASKRENFAGELFF.

This sequence joins TRBV4-3 and TRBJ2-7; D possibly matches TRBD1 or TRBD2 (6 bases each). Between the trimmed V and J ends, which lost 0 bases and 7 bases, there was a span of 10 bases. The CDR3 contains 13 residues. CDR1 LGHNA and CDR2 YSLEER come from the germline V gene. The CDR3 is CASSQDWGAEQYF. CDR3 bases: TGCGCCAGCAGCCAAGACTGGGGGGCGGAGCAGTACTTC.

This rearrangement joins TRBV6-1 to TRBJ1-5; no reliable D call. From germline, CDR1 is MNHNS and CDR2 SASEGT. The CDR3 spans 12 residues. Trimming cost V 3 bases and J 4 bases, with 4 bases left between them. The CDR3 bases are TGTGCCAGCAGTGATCCTAATCAGCCCCAGCATTTT. Its protein is CASSDPNQPQHF.